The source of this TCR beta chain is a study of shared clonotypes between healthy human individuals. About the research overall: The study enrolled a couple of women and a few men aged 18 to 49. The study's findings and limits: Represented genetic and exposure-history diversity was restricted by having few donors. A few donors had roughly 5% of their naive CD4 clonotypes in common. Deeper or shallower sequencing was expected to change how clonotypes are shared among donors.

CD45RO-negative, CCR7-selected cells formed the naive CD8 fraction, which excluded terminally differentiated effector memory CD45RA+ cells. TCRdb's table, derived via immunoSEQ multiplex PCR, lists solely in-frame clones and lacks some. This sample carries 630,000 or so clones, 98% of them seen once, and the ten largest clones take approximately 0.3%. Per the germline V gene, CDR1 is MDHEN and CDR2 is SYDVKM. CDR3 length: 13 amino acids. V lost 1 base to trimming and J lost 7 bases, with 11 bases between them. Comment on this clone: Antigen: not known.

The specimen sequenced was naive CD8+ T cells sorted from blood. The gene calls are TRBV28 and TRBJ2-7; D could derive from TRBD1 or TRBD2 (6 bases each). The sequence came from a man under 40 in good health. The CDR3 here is CASSLSGAGEQYF. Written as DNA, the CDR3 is TGTGCCAGCAGTTTATCGGGGGCGGGGGAGCAGTACTTC.